Each of the 2 T cell receptor beta chains below was sequenced from the same sample in a study of CD8+ T cells in alopecia areata. Treatment meaning: oral pan-JAK inhibitor, 5-10 mg twice daily. The authors extracted RNA and reverse transcribed it into cDNA as the sequencing template. Using immunoSEQ multiplex PCR, the repertoire was profiled, and TCRdb retains in-frame clones only, with some absent. The sample holds 200,000 to 250,000 clones, approximately 72% seen once. The source material was CD4+ T cells sorted from blood, sampled at approximately week 44, from a patient treated with tofacitinib. The receptors stem from a human donor with alopecia areata.

Of note for this clone: The same CDR3 also results from other DNA sequences found in this sample. This chain connects TRBV29-1 to TRBJ1-1; D unclear. With 7 bases removed from V and 2 bases from J, the gap between germline ends came to 5 bases. Per the germline V gene, CDR1 is SQVTM and CDR2 is ANQGSEA. The CDR3 totals 10 residues. The CDR3 sequence is CSASNTEAFF. CDR3 in DNA: TGCAGCGCATCCAACACTGAAGCTTTCTTT.

This clone was recorded once. This chain connects TRBV5-1 to TRBJ1-1, with D maybe TRBD1 (5 bases). The ends were cut back, 3 bases at V and 5 bases at J, with 14 bases in the middle. CDR1 is SGHRS, CDR2 YFSETQ, per germline. The CDR3 has 14 amino acids. This chain's CDR3 is CASSYGGARTEAFF. For the CDR3, the DNA is TGCGCCAGCAGCTACGGAGGGGCGAGGACTGAAGCTTTCTTT. Combining the CDR3 with reference TRBV5-1 and TRBJ1-1 gives the whole variable domain KAGVTQTPRYLIKTRGQQVTLSCSPISGHRSVSWYQQTPGQGLQFLFEYFSETQRNKGNFPGRFSGRQFSNSRSEMNVSTLELGDSALYLCASSYGGARTEAFFGQGTRLTVV.